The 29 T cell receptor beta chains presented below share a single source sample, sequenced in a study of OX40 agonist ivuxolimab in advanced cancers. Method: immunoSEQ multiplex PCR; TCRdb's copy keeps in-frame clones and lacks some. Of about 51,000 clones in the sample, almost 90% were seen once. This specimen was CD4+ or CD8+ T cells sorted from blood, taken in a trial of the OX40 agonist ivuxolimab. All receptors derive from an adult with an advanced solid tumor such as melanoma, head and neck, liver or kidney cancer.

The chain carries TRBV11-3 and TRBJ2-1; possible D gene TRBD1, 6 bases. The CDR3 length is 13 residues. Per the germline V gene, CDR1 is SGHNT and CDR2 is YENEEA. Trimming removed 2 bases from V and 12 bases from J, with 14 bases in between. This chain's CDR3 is CASSLKQGHGQFF. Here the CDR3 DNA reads TGTGCCAGCAGCTTAAAACAGGGTCATGGGCAGTTCTTC.

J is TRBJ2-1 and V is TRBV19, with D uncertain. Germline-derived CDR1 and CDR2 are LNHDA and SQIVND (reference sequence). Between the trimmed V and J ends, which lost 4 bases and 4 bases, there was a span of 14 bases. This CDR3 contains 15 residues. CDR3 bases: TGTGCCAGTAGTAGTGAAATCCTCAGTTACAATGAGCAGTTCTTC. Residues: CASSSEILSYNEQFF.

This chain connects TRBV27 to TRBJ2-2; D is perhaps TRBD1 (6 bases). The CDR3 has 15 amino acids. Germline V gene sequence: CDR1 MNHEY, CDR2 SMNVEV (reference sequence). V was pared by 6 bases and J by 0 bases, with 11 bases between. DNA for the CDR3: TGTGCCAGCAGGGTTGGACAGACGAACACCGGGGAGCTGTTTTTT. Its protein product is CASRVGQTNTGELFF.

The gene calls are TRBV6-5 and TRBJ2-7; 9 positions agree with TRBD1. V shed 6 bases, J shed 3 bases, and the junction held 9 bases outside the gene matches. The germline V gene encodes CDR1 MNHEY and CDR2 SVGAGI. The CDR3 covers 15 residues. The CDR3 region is CASSPGTGYGYEQYF. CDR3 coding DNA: TGTGCCAGCAGCCCCGGGACAGGGTATGGCTACGAGCAGTACTTC.

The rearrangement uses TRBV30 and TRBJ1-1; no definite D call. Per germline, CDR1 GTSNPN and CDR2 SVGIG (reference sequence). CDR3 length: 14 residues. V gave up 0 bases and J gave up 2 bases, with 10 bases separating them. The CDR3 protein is CAWSVSPGNTEAFF. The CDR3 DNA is TGTGCCTGGAGTGTATCCCCAGGAAACACTGAAGCTTTCTTT.

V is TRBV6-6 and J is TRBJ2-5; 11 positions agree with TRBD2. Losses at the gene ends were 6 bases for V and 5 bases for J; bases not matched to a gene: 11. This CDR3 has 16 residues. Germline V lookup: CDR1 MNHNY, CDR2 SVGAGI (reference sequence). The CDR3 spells CASSPRLAGTGETQYF. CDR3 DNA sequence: TGTGCCAGCAGCCCTCGACTAGCGGGGACCGGGGAGACCCAGTACTTC.

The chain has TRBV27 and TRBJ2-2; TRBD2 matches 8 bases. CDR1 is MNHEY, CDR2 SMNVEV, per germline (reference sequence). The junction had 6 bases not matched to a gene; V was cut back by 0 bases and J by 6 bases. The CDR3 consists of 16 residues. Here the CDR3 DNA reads TGTGCCAGCAGTTTATCCCCCGGGGGGGAGCCCGGGGAGCTGTTTTTT. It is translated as CASSLSPGGEPGELFF.

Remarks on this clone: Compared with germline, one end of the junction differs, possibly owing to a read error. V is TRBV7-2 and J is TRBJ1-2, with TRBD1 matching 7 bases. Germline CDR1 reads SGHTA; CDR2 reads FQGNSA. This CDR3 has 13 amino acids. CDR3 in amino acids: CASSLAGGFGYTF. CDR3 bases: TGTGCCAGCAGCCTAGCAGGGGGATTTGGCTACACCTTC.

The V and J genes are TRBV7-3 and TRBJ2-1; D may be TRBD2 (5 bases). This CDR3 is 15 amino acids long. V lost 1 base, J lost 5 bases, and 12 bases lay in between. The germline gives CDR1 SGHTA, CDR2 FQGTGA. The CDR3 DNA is TGTGCCAGCAGCTTAAATCGGGGTATCGACAATGAGCAGTTCTTC. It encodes CASSLNRGIDNEQFF.

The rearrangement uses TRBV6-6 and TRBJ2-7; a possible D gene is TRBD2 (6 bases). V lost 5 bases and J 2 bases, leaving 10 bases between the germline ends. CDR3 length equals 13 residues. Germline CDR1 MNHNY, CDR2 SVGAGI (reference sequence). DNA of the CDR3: TGTGCCAGCAGTGCCCCTAGCGCCTACGAGCAGTACTTC. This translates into CASSAPSAYEQYF.

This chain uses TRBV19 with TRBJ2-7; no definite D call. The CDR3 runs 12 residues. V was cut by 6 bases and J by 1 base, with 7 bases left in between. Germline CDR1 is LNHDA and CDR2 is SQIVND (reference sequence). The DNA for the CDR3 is TGTGCCAGTAGCGGGCTTTCCTACGAGCAGTACTTC. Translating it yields CASSGLSYEQYF.

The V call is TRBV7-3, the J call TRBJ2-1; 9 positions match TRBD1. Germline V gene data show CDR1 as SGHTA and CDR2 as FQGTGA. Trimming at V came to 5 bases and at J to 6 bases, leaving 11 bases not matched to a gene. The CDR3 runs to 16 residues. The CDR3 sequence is CASSPGPGQGGNEQFF. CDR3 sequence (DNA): TGTGCCAGCAGCCCTGGCCCGGGACAGGGCGGCAATGAGCAGTTCTTC.

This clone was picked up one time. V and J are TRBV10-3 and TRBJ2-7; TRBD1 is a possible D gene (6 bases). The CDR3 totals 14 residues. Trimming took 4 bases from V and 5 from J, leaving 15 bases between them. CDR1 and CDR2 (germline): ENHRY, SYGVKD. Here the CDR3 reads CAISGGQSFDEQYF. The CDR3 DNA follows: TGTGCCATCAGTGGTGGACAGAGTTTTGACGAGCAGTACTTC.

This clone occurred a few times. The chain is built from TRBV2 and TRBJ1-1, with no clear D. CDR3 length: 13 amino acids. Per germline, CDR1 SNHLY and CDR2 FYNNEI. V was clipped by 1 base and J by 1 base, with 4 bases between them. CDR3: CASSEEENTEAFF. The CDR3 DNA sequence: TGTGCCAGCAGTGAAGAAGAGAACACTGAAGCTTTCTTT.

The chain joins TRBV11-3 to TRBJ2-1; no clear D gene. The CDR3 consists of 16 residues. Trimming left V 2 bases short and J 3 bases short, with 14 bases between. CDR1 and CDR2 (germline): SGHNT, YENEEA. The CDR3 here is CASSLRIGTDYNEQFF. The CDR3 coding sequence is TGTGCCAGCAGCTTACGTATTGGAACGGACTACAATGAGCAGTTCTTC. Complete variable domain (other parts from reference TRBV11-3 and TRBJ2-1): EAGVVQSPRYKIIEKKQPVAFWCNPISGHNTLYWYLQNLGQGPELLIRYENEEAVDDSQLPKDRFSAERLKGVDSTLKIQPAELGDSAVYLCASSLRIGTDYNEQFFGPGTRLTVL.

The CDR3 coding sequence is TGTGCCAGCAGCCAAGTGTTGGTAGAGACCCAGTACTTC. It translates to CASSQVLVETQYF. V is TRBV14 and J is TRBJ2-5, with D unclear. From germline, CDR1 is SGHDN and CDR2 FVKESK. This CDR3 has 13 amino acids. V was cut by 1 base and J by 4 bases, with 7 bases left in between.

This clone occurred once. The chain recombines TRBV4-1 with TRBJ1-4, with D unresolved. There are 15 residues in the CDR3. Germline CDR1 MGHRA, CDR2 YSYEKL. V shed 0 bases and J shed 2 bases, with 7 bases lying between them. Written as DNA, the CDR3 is TGCGCCAGCAGCCAAGATCCAGTCACTAATGAAAAACTGTTTTTT. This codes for CASSQDPVTNEKLFF.

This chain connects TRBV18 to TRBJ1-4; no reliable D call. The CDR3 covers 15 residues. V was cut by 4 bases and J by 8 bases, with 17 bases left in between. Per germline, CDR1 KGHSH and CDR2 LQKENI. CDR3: CASSLSGPRPEKLFF. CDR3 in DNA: TGTGCCAGCTCACTCTCCGGGCCTCGCCCAGAAAAACTGTTTTTT.

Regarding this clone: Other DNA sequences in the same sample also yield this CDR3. CDR3 residues: CASSLSGTTNTGELFF. Here the CDR3 DNA reads TGTGCCAGCAGCTTATCCGGGACTACGAACACCGGGGAGCTGTTTTTT. V and J are TRBV7-8 and TRBJ2-2; 7 bases are shared with TRBD2. Germline lookup yields CDR1 SGHVS and CDR2 FQNEAQ. V lost 2 bases and J lost 0; bases outside the gene matches: 3. The CDR3 totals 16 residues.

CDR3 coding DNA: TGTGCCAGCAGCCAAGGGGGGGGCGATGAGACCCAGTACTTC. It is translated as CASSQGGGDETQYF. The V gene is TRBV4-2, the J gene TRBJ2-5; tentatively, D is TRBD2 (7 bases). With 1 base removed from V and 5 bases from J, the gap between germline ends came to 11 bases. CDR1 and CDR2 from the germline V gene are LGHNA and YNFKEQ. This CDR3 is built from 14 residues.

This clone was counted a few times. The CDR3 loop is CASSVRGFDTQYF. DNA of the CDR3: TGTGCCAGCAGCGTCCGGGGGTTCGATACGCAGTATTTT. J is TRBJ2-3 and V is TRBV9, with D tentatively TRBD2 (6 bases). The CDR3 covers 13 residues. The V gene lost 2 bases and the J gene lost 6 bases, with 10 bases spanning the gap. Germline V CDR1 and CDR2: SGDLS, YYNGEE. The variable domain in full, with the rest retrieved from reference TRBV9 and TRBJ2-3, is DSGVTQTPKHLITATGQRVTLRCSPRSGDLSVYWYQQSLDQGLQFLIQYYNGEERAKGNILERFSAQQFPDLHSELNLSSLELGDSALYFCASSVRGFDTQYFGPGTRLTVL.

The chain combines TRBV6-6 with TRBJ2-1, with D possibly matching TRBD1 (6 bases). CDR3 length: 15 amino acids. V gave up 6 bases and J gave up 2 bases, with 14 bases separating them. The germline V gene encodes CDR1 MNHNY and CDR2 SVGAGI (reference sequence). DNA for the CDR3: TGTGCCAGCAGCTCCGGGACAATGACCTACAATGAGCAGTTCTTC. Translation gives CASSSGTMTYNEQFF.

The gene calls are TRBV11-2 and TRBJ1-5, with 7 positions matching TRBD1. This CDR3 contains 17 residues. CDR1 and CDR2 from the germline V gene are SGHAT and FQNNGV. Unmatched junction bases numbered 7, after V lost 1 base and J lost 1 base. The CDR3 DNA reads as TGTGCCAGCAGCTTAGGAGAGGGCAGGGGGAGCAATCAGCCCCAGCATTTT. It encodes CASSLGEGRGSNQPQHF.

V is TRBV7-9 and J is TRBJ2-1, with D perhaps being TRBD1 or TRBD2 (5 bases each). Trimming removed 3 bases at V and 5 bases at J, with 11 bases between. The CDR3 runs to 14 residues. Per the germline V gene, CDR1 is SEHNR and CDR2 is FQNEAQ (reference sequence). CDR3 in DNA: TGTGCCAGCAGCTTGGGGGAGACCAACAATGAGCAGTTCTTC. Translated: CASSLGETNNEQFF.

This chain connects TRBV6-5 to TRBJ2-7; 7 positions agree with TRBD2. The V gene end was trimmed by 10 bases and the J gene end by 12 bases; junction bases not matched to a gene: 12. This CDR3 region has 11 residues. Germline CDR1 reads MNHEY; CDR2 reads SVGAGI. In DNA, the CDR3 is TGTGCCACCGGCGGGCGGGGGAGAACGTACTTC. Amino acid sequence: CATGGRGRTYF.

This CDR3 reads CASSNGQGKGEKLFF. CDR3 nucleotide sequence: TGTGCCAGTAGTAACGGACAGGGGAAAGGAGAAAAACTGTTTTTT. The V and J genes are TRBV19 and TRBJ1-4; 9 positions match TRBD1. Germline trimming cut 4 bases from V and 8 bases from J; bases unmatched to any gene: 8. This CDR3 region has 15 residues. The germline V gene has CDR1 LNHDA and CDR2 SQIVND (reference sequence).

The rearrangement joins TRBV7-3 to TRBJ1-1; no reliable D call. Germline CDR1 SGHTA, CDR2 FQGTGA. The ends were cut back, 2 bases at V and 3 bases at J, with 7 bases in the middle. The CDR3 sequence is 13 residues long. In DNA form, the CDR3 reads TGTGCCAGCAGCTTAGTGGCAGACACTGAAGCTTTCTTT. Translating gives CASSLVADTEAFF.

The CDR3 loop reads CASRPTGTWGTDTQYF. The CDR3 nucleotides are TGTGCCAGCCGACCGACGGGGACGTGGGGCACAGATACGCAGTATTTT. J is TRBJ2-3 and V is TRBV18; either TRBD1 or TRBD2 may supply D (5 bases each). The CDR3 contains 16 residues. V dropped 8 bases and J dropped 1 base, with 19 bases sitting between them. The germline gives CDR1 KGHSH, CDR2 LQKENI. Drawing the rest from reference TRBV18 and TRBJ2-3, the complete variable domain is NAGVMQNPRHLVRRRGQEARLRCSPMKGHSHVYWYRQLPEEGLKFMVYLQKENIIDESGMPKERFSAEFPKEGPSILRIQQVVRGDSAAYFCASRPTGTWGTDTQYFGPGTRLTVL.

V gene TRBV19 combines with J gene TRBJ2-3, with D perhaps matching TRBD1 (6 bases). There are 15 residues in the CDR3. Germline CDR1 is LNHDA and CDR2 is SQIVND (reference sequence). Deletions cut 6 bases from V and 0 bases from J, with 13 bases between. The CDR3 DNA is TGTGCCAGTAGGTTACAGGGCGCAAGCACAGATACGCAGTATTTT. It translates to CASRLQGASTDTQYF.